The source of this T cell receptor (beta chain) is a study of T cell responses to AZD1222 COVID-19 vaccine. The repertoire was sequenced with immunoSEQ multiplex PCR; TCRdb's copy has only in-frame clones and lacks some. Among over 130,000 clones listed, around 90% were seen once. This CDR3 is built from 17 residues. Looked up from germline, CDR1 is SGHTA and CDR2 is FQGNSA. Trimming pared 5 bases from V and 6 bases from J, leaving 24 bases between. The sample here was peripheral blood, taken 28 days after the second AZD1222 dose. The V call is TRBV7-2, the J call TRBJ2-3; the D gene is possibly TRBD2 (7 bases). This TCR was sampled from an adult who received the AZD1222 COVID-19 vaccine. The CDR3 bases are TGTGCCAGCAGCCCTAATGGGGGGGCCGCCCGGTGGGATACGCAGTATTTT. Residues: CASSPNGGAARWDTQYF.